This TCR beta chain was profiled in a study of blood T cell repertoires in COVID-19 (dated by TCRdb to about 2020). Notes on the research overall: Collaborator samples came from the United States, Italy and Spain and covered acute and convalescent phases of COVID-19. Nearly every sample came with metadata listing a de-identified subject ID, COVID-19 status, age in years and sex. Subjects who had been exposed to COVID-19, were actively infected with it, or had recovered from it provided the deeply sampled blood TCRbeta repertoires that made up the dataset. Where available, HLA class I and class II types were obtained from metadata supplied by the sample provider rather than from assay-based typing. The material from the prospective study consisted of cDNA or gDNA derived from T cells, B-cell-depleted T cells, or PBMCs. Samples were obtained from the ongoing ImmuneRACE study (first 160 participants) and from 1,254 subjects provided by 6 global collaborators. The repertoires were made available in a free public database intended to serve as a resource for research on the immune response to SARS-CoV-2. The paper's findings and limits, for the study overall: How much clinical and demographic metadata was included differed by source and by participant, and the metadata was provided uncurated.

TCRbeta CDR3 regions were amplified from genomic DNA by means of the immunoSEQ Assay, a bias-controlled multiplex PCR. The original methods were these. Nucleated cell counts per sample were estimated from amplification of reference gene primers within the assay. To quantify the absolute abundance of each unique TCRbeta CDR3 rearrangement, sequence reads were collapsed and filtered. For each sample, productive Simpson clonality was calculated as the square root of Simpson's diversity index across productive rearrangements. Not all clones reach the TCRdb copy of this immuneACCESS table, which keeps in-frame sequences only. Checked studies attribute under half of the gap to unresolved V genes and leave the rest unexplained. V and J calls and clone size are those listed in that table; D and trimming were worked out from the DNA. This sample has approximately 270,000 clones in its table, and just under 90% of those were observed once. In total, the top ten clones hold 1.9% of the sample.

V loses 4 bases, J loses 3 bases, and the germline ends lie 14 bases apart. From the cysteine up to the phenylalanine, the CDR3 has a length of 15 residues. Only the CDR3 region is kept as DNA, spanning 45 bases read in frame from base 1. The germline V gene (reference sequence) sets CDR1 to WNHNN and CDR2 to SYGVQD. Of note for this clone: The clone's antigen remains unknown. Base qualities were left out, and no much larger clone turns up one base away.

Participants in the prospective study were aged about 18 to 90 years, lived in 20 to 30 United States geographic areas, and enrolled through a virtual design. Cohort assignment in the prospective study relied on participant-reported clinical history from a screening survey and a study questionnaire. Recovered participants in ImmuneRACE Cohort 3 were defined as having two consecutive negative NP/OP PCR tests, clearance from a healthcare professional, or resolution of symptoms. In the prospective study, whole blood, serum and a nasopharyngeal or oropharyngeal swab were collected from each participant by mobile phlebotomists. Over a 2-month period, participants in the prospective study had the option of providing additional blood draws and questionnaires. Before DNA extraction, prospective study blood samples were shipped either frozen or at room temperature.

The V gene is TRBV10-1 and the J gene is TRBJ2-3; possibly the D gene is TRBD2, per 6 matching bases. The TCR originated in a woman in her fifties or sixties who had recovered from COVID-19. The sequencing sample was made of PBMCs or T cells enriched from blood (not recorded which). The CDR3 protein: CASSVGTLTTDTQYF. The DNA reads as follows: TGCGCCAGCAGTGTGGGGACTCTTACAACAGATACGCAGTATTTT.